The rows below give T cell receptor beta chains drawn from one sample of a study of shared clonotypes between healthy human individuals. Some clones are missing from TCRdb's copy, which holds only in-frame ones; the method was immunoSEQ multiplex PCR. The sample holds about 460,000 clones, roughly 80% seen once. The sample comprised PBMCs. These receptors were collected from a woman aged 40 to 50 in good health. Some clones in this sample may be carry-over from other donors' samples. The CDR3 runs from the conserved cysteine through the conserved F or W. The D gene is left open where the match is weak. Clone size, where shown, is once, few, many, or a class for clones that have expanded.

clone_size j_call d_call v_call cdr3_aa cdr3_nt
. TRBJ2-7 . TRBV28 CASSLPGIPYEQYF TGTGCCAGCAGTTTACCCGGGATCCCCTACGAGCAGTACTTC
. TRBJ2-7 . TRBV28 CASSLLGWRPTTYEQYF TGTGCCAGCAGTTTATTGGGGTGGCGACCGACAACCTACGAGCAGTACTTC
. TRBJ2-7 TRBD2 TRBV10-3 CAISGTSASYEQYF TGTGCCATCAGTGGTACTAGCGCCTCCTACGAGCAGTACTTC
. TRBJ2-3 . TRBV29-1 CSARWASTDTQYF TGCAGCGCCCGCTGGGCTAGCACAGATACGCAGTATTTT
. TRBJ1-1 . TRBV7-3 CASSLNRPGNGGEAFF TGTGCCAGCAGCCTTAATAGACCCGGGAACGGGGGTGAAGCTTTCTTT
. TRBJ2-3 . TRBV10-3 CAISLASTDTQYF TGTGCCATCTCGCTAGCGAGCACAGATACGCAGTATTTT
few TRBJ2-1 . TRBV11-1 CASSLNSASYNEQFF TGTGCCAGCAGCTTGAATAGCGCCTCCTACAATGAGCAGTTCTTC
. TRBJ2-7 . TRBV15 CATSRDIGEQYF TGTGCCACCAGCAGAGATATTGGCGAGCAGTACTTC
. TRBJ2-7 . TRBV13 CASSFPTASYEQYF TGTGCCAGCAGCTTTCCTACTGCATCCTACGAGCAGTACTTC
. TRBJ2-7 TRBD2 TRBV28 CASSILGAGGELEQYF TGTGCCAGCAGTATCCTAGGGGCGGGGGGTGAGTTGGAGCAGTACTTC
. TRBJ2-7 . TRBV7-2 CASSLEGVAGYEQYF TGTGCCAGCAGCTTAGAGGGGGTAGCGGGCTACGAGCAGTACTTC
. TRBJ2-5 . TRBV19 CASSSQGQETQYF TGTGCCAGTAGTTCCCAGGGCCAAGAGACCCAGTACTTC
. TRBJ2-6 . TRBV7-9 CASQISGANVLTF TGTGCCAGCCAGATCTCTGGGGCCAACGTCCTGACTTTC
. TRBJ1-2 . TRBV7-2 CASSLGGAGHVYGYTF TGTGCCAGCAGCTTAGGGGGGGCAGGTCACGTCTATGGCTACACCTTC
. TRBJ1-1 TRBD1 TRBV7-2 CASSSIPYHSGTAKEAFF TGTGCCAGCAGCTCCATCCCCTACCATTCCGGGACAGCGAAGGAAGCTTTCTTT
. TRBJ2-2 TRBD1 TRBV7-6 CASSLFGQDYGELFF TGTGCCAGCAGCTTATTTGGACAGGATTACGGGGAGCTGTTTTTT
. TRBJ1-1 . TRBV2 CASSVLHNMNTEAFF TGTGCCAGCAGTGTGTTACACAACATGAACACTGAAGCTTTCTTT
once TRBJ2-3 . TRBV30 CASPVDGSTDTQYF TGTGCCTCTCCTGTCGACGGGAGCACAGATACGCAGTATTTT
. TRBJ2-6 . TRBV4-2 CASSLITGANVLTF TGTGCCAGCAGCCTTATAACTGGGGCCAACGTCCTGACTTTC
. TRBJ2-7 . TRBV19 CASSIGGEQYF TGTGCCAGTAGTATAGGGGGCGAGCAGTACTTC
. TRBJ2-1 . TRBV7-7 CASSLTGGNGNEQFF TGTGCCAGCAGCTTAACCGGCGGGAACGGGAATGAGCAGTTCTTC
. TRBJ2-3 . TRBV7-9 CASSLEGLSTDTQYF TGTGCCAGCAGCTTAGAGGGGCTTAGCACAGATACGCAGTATTTT
. TRBJ2-7 . TRBV10-2 CASSEGGLAVVEQYF TGCGCCAGCAGTGAGGGGGGGCTAGCCGTGGTCGAGCAGTACTTC
. TRBJ2-7 . TRBV11-2 CASSLSLRGQYEQYF TGCGCCAGCAGCCTCAGTCTTAGGGGCCAGTACGAGCAGTACTTC
. TRBJ1-1 . TRBV6-4 CASSDSVGAGEAFF TGTGCCAGCAGTGACTCGGTGGGGGCGGGTGAAGCTTTCTTT
. TRBJ2-7 TRBD1 TRBV6-4 CASSVRDSNEQYF TGTGCCAGCAGTGTAAGGGACAGCAACGAGCAGTACTTC
. TRBJ2-7 . TRBV2 CASSFTASSVGEQYF TGTGCCAGCAGCTTTACGGCTAGCAGCGTCGGCGAGCAGTACTTC
. TRBJ2-1 . TRBV20-1 CSAYYNEQFF TGCAGCGCCTACTACAATGAGCAGTTCTTC
many TRBJ2-7 . TRBV6-1 CASSGLDGAAYEQYF TGTGCCAGCAGTGGTTTGGACGGGGCTGCCTACGAGCAGTACTTC
. TRBJ1-1 . TRBV19 CASSLSLDTEAFF TGTGCCAGTAGTCTCTCACTGGACACTGAAGCTTTCTTT
. TRBJ2-3 . TRBV19 CASSIGASRSTDTQYF TGTGCCAGTAGTATCGGGGCTAGTCGAAGCACAGATACGCAGTATTTT
once TRBJ2-1 . TRBV7-9 CAGTEEGLLAEQFF TGTGCCGGCACCGAAGAGGGCCTCCTGGCTGAGCAGTTCTTC
few TRBJ2-2 . TRBV7-9 CATAPSGPNTGELFF TGTGCCACCGCCCCTTCGGGCCCGAACACCGGGGAGCTGTTTTTT
many TRBJ2-7 TRBD1 TRBV28 CASRTTKGQRIYEQYF TGTGCCAGCAGGACAACCAAGGGACAGAGAATCTACGAGCAGTACTTC
many TRBJ2-7 . TRBV5-1 CASSLSGSGAGYEQYF TGCGCCAGCAGCTTGTCAGGTTCGGGGGCGGGCTACGAGCAGTACTTC
. TRBJ2-1 . TRBV21-1 CASSTIRLRVGEQFF TGTGCCAGCAGCACGATTCGTCTTAGAGTCGGTGAGCAGTTCTTC
. TRBJ2-5 TRBD2 TRBV15 CATSREGTSGPGKLETQYF TGTGCCACCAGCAGAGAAGGGACTAGCGGGCCCGGCAAACTAGAGACCCAGTACTTC
. TRBJ2-3 . TRBV5-5 CASSLWGGTDTQYF TGTGCCAGCAGCTTGTGGGGGGGCACAGATACGCAGTATTTT
. TRBJ1-4 TRBD1 TRBV28 CASSPQGQLNEKLFF TGTGCCAGCAGCCCCCAGGGACAGCTAAATGAAAAACTGTTTTTT
. TRBJ1-1 TRBD1 TRBV19 CASARDRDTEAFF TGTGCCAGTGCCCGGGACAGAGACACTGAAGCTTTCTTT
. TRBJ2-3 . TRBV5-1 CASSSSSTDTQYF TGCGCCAGCAGCTCCTCTAGCACAGATACGCAGTATTTT
. TRBJ1-4 . TRBV6-5 CASSYSETTNEKLFF TGTGCCAGCAGTTACTCGGAAACAACTAATGAAAAACTGTTTTTT
. TRBJ2-7 TRBD2 TRBV30 CAWSPRGRAGGYEQYF TGTGCCTGGAGCCCGCGTGGTAGAGCGGGAGGGTACGAGCAGTACTTC
. TRBJ2-7 . TRBV10-3 CAISERSLSYEQYF TGTGCCATCAGTGAGAGGAGTCTTTCCTACGAGCAGTACTTC
. TRBJ1-2 . TRBV5-4 CASRPPGDHGYTF TGTGCCAGCCGACCTCCAGGGGATCATGGCTACACCTTC